This TCR beta chain was observed in a study of T cell responses to AZD1222 COVID-19 vaccine. Trimming shortened V by 7 bases and J by 4 bases, and 8 bases separated the two germline ends. The germline V gene encodes CDR1 DFQATT and CDR2 SNEGSKA (reference sequence). This CDR3 contains 11 residues. Study-level results: Spike was spanned by vaccine-associated CD4 TCRs, with dominance at 160-218 and 743-854. Repertoire collection took place solely once the T cell response had peaked. Two AZD1222 administrations were followed by greater Spike-specific TCR breadth and depth. Females made up more of the donors, who were largely white British, and clonal diversity may have come out too low.

The repertoire was sequenced with immunoSEQ multiplex PCR; TCRdb's copy has only in-frame clones and lacks some. The data hold approximately 190,000 clones, with 85% to 95% observed a single time. As regards this clone: Its antigen remains unidentified.

The TCR sequence derives from an adult who received the AZD1222 COVID-19 vaccine. The chain combines TRBV20-1 with TRBJ1-3; D is unclear. The sample was peripheral blood, taken 28 days after the second AZD1222 dose. CDR3 bases: TGCAGTGGAGGCGTCGGAAACACCATATATTTT. It specifies CSGGVGNTIYF.